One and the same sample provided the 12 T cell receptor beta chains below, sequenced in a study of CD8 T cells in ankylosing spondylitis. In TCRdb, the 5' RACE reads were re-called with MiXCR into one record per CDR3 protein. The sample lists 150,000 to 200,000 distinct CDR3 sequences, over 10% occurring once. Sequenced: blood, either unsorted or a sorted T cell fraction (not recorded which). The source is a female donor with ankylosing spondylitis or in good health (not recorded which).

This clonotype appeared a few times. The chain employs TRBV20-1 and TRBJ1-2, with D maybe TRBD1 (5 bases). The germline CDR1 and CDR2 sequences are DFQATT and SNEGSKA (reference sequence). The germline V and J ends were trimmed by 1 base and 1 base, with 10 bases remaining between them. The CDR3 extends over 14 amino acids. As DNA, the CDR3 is TGCAGTGCTAGAGGGGGGGGAGGTAACTATGGCTACACCTTC. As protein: CSARGGGGNYGYTF.

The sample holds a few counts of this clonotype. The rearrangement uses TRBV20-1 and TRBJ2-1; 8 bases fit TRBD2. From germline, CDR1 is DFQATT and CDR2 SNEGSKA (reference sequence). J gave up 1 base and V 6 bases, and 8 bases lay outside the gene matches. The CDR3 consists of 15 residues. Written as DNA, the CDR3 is TGCAGTGCCCTCTCCAGCGGGAGATCCTACAATGAGCAGTTCTTC. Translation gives CSALSSGRSYNEQFF.

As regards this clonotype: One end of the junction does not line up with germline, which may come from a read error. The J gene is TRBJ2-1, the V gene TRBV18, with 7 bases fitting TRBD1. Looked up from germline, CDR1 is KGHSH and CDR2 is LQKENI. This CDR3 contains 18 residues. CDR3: CARSPNVMTGTKYNEQFF. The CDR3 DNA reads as TGTGCCCGCTCACCTAACGTGATGACAGGGACCAAGTACAATGAGCAGTTCTTC.

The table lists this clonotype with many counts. The CDR3: CASAGGPGVSPLHF. In nucleotides, the CDR3 is TGTGCCAGCGCCGGGGGACCAGGAGTTTCACCCCTCCACTTT. The chain couples TRBV27 to TRBJ1-6; possible D gene TRBD1, 5 bases. The ends were cut back, 8 bases at V and 9 bases at J, with 17 bases in the middle. This CDR3 has 14 amino acids. CDR1 and CDR2 (germline): MNHEY, SMNVEV (reference sequence).

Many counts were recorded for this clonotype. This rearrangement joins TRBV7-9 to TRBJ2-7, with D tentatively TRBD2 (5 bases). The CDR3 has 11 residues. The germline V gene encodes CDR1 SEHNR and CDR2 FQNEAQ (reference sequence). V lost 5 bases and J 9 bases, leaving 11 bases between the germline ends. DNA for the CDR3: TGTGCCAGCAGCCCGGGGATGTGGCAGTACTTC. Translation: CASSPGMWQYF.

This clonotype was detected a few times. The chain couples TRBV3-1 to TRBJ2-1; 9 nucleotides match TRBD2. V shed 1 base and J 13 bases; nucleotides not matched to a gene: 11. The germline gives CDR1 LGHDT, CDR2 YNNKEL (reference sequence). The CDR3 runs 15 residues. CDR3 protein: CASSQGAGGVELQFF. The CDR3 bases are TGTGCCAGCAGCCAAGGAGCGGGAGGAGTGGAACTCCAGTTCTTC.

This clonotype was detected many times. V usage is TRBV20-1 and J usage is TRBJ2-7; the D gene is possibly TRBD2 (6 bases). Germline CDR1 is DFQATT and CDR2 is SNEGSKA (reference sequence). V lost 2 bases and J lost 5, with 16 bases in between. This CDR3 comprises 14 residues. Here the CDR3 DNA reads TGCAGTGCTAGAAAAAACGGAGGGAACAACGAGCAGTACTTC. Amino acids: CSARKNGGNNEQYF.

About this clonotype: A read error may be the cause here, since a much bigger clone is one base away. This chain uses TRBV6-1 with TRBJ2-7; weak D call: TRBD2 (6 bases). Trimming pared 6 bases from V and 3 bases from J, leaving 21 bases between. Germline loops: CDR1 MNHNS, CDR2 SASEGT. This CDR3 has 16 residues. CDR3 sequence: CASRVPIADANYEQYF. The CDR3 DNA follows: TGTGCCAGCAGAGTCCCCATAGCGGATGCTAACTACGAGCAGTACTTC.

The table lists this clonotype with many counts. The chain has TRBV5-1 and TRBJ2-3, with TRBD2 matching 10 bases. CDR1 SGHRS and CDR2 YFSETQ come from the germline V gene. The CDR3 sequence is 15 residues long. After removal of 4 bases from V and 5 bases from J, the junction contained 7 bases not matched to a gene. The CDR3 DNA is TGCGCCAGCAGCCGAGCGGGAGGGCCGGGAGATACGCAGTATTTT. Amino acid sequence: CASSRAGGPGDTQYF.

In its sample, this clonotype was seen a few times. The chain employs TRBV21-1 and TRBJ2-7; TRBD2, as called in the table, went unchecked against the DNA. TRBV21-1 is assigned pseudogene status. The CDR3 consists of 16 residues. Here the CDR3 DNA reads TGTGCCAGCAGCAGTTGGGGTAGCGGGAGGTCCTACGAGCAGTACTTC. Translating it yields CASSSWGSGRSYEQYF.

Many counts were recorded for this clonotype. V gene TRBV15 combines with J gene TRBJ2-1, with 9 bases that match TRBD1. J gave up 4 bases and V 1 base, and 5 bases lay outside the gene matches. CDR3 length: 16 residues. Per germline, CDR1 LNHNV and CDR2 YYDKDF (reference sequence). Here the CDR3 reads CATSRGRTGVYNEQFF. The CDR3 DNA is TGTGCCACCAGCAGAGGACGGACAGGGGTTTACAATGAGCAGTTCTTC.

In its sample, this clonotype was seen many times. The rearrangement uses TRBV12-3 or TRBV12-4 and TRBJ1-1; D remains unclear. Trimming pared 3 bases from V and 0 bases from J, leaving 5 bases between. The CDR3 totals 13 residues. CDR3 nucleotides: TGTGCCAGCAGTTTCGGGATGAACACTGAAGCTTTCTTT. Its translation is CASSFGMNTEAFF.